This note documents a single T cell receptor (beta chain) sequence. Its target is unknown. This entry comes from a study of blood T cells in healthy people across ages. The authors ran a second PCR of roughly 6 to 12 cycles using a sample-barcoded 5' primer and a J-beta primer mix. TCRdb called the 5' RACE reads again in MiXCR, with one record for every CDR3 protein. There are around 800,000 distinct CDR3 sequences in the sample; around 24% occur only once, and less than 3.5% lies in the top ten. The CDR3 contains 14 residues. Germline CDR1 is SGHAT and CDR2 is FQNNGV. General study results and limits: Age brought a roughly linear fall in TCR beta diversity measured per million T cells.

In addition, the sample was reused for a study of T cells of mothers and their children.

The chain is built from TRBV11-2 and TRBJ2-5; 9 positions agree with TRBD2. The DNA end is a closer match to TRBJ2-7, so the J assignment may be wrong. The sample was blood. This receptor was obtained from a boy under 18 in good health. CDR3: CASSSLAGIAEQYF. In nucleotides, the CDR3 is TGTGCCAGCAGCTCCCTAGCGGGAATAGCCGAGCAGTACTTC.